This T cell receptor (beta chain) was sequenced in a study of beta chain features in type 1 diabetes. Study background: Sorted cells numbering under 140,000,000 were examined across all samples.

V lost 7 bases, J lost 7 bases, and 3 bases stayed unmatched. Germline V lookup: CDR1 LNHDA, CDR2 SQIVND (reference sequence). This CDR3 spans 13 amino acids. cDNA synthesis used the whole RNA isolate, giving expressed TCRB sequences. Repertoires were generated with immunoSEQ multiplex PCR, while TCRdb's copy carries only in-frame clones and drops some. The table has 350,000 to 450,000 clones, around 16% seen once. Study results and caveats: Equally in patients and controls, PCR might preferentially amplify shorter templates.

About this clone: No antigen is known for it.

This chain joins TRBV19 and TRBJ2-1; TRBD2 aligns across 11 bases. This TCR came from a woman between 18 and 29 years old in good health. The specimen sequenced was naive CD4+ T cells from blood. CDR3 sequence (DNA): TGTGCCAGTACCGTAGCGGGAGGGAATGAGCAGTTCTTC. This gives the protein CASTVAGGNEQFF.